These T cell receptor beta chains were read from a single sample in a study of regulatory T cells in long-lasting Graves disease. Using its own MiXCR run on the multiplex PCR reads, TCRdb lists one record per CDR3 protein. The table records roughly 560,000 distinct CDR3 sequences, roughly a sixth of them present only once. Separately, the same data were catalogued under a study of T cells in Graves' hyperthyroidism and ophthalmopathy.

The sample was peripheral blood mononuclear cells (PBMCs), taken at new diagnosis, from a patient treated with antithyroid drugs. These receptors were obtained from a woman aged 35-60 years with Graves disease. CDR3s include the opening cysteine and the closing phenylalanine or tryptophan. A D gene is named only where the DNA matches it firmly. Expanded clones are given a class, and other clones once, few, many or no size at all.

D gene	clone size	V gene	J gene	CDR3 DNA	CDR3 protein
TRBD1	-	TRBV20-1	TRBJ1-2	TGCAGTGCTACTACAGGGGGTGCCTATGGCTACACCTTC	CSATTGGAYGYTF
TRBD1	-	TRBV20-1	TRBJ1-5	TGCAGTGCTATACCTCAGGGGGGGACTCAGCCCCAGCATTTT	CSAIPQGGTQPQHF
TRBD1	many	TRBV10-3	TRBJ2-3	TGTGCCATCAGTGGAGTGGGACAGGGGGCCTCAGATACGCAGTATTTT	CAISGVGQGASDTQYF
-	many	TRBV5-1	TRBJ2-2	TGCGCCAGCAGCTTGGTACTAGGTGGGACCGGGGAGCTGTTTTTT	CASSLVLGGTGELFF
TRBD1	-	TRBV4-2	TRBJ1-2	TGTGCCAGCAGCCGCGGGACAGCGGATAACTATGGCTACACCTTC	CASSRGTADNYGYTF
-	many	TRBV12-3/TRBV12-4	TRBJ1-3	TGTGCCAGCAGTTTAGGTCTAGGGGCTTCTGGAAACACCATATATTTT	CASSLGLGASGNTIYF
TRBD2	many	TRBV27	TRBJ2-5	TGTGCCAGCAGTTTATCGGCTAGGGGACTAGACCTCCAAGAGACCCAGTACTTC	CASSLSARGLDLQETQYF
-	many	TRBV18	TRBJ2-5	TGTGCCAGCTCACCACGTGTGGCAGCGGACCAAGAGACCCAGTACTTC	CASSPRVAADQETQYF
-	many	TRBV6-1	TRBJ1-3	TGTGCCAGCAAACCTAGGGGCCATCCTGGAAACACCATATATTTT	CASKPRGHPGNTIYF
TRBD1	-	TRBV11-3	TRBJ2-1	TGTGCCAGCAGCTCCGCGGGGGACAGGGGATACAATGAGCAGTTCTTC	CASSSAGDRGYNEQFF
TRBD1	-	TRBV5-1	TRBJ1-1	TGCGCCAGCAGCACCCGACAGGGGGGATGGACTGAAGCTTTCTTT	CASSTRQGGWTEAFF
TRBD2	-	TRBV4-1	TRBJ2-2	TGCGCCAGCAGCCAAGATCAAACGCGGGGGGCCGGGGAGCTGTTTTTT	CASSQDQTRGAGELFF
-	-	TRBV7-6	TRBJ2-1	TGTGCCAGCAGCCCTTCCGCAGCGAACAATGAGCAGTTCTTC	CASSPSAANNEQFF
-	many	TRBV20-1	TRBJ1-4	TGCAGTGCCAGGGACACCACTAATGAAAAACTGTTTTTT	CSARDTTNEKLFF
-	-	TRBV6-2/TRBV6-3	TRBJ2-3	TGTGCCAGCAGTGAAGGAACCCACACAGATACGCAGTATTTT	CASSEGTHTDTQYF
-	few	TRBV12-3/TRBV12-4	TRBJ1-2	TGTGCCAGCGGAACCCGGACAGACCAAAGATTCGATGGCTACACCTTC	CASGTRTDQRFDGYTF
TRBD2	many	TRBV2	TRBJ2-3	TGTGCCAGCAAACCCTGGACTAGCGGCCACACAGATACGCAGTATTTT	CASKPWTSGHTDTQYF
TRBD1	-	TRBV19	TRBJ1-2	TGTGCCAGTAGAACGACAGGGGTTCATTTTGGCTACACCTTC	CASRTTGVHFGYTF
TRBD2	few	TRBV5-1	TRBJ2-7	TGCGCCAGCAGCTTCGGGACTAGCGGTGGGACTATTTCCTACGAGCAGTACTTC	CASSFGTSGGTISYEQYF
-	many	TRBV27	TRBJ2-7	TGTGCCAGCAGTCCCTTGGGACGGGGCTACGAGCAGTACTTC	CASSPLGRGYEQYF
TRBD1	-	TRBV4-1	TRBJ1-4	TGCGCCAGCAGCCCCGGACAGGGGGCAGGTAATGAAAAACTGTTTTTT	CASSPGQGAGNEKLFF
TRBD1	few	TRBV10-1	TRBJ1-6	TGCGCCAGCAATCGGGACAGTCCAGGGAGGTTGCCCCTCCACTTT	CASNRDSPGRLPLHF
-	-	TRBV6-1	TRBJ1-2	TGTATCTCCGGGGGCGGCTATAGCTACACCTTC	CISGGGYSYTF
TRBD1	-	TRBV9	TRBJ1-1	TGTGCCAGCAACGTAGGGGGGACAGGGAGACCGGCTTTCTTT	CASNVGGTGRPAFF
-	many	TRBV12-3/TRBV12-4	TRBJ2-1	TGTGCCAGCAGTTTCAGGGAAGGGGGGTTTGGTGAGCAGTTCTTC	CASSFREGGFGEQFF
TRBD1	few	TRBV19	TRBJ1-2	TGTGCCAGTAGTATGGACAGGGACGTTAACTATGGCTACACCTTC	CASSMDRDVNYGYTF
TRBD1	many	TRBV12-3/TRBV12-4	TRBJ2-1	TGTGCCAGCAGCCCCGCGGGACAGGGGAGATACAATGAGCAGTTCTTC	CASSPAGQGRYNEQFF
TRBD2	-	TRBV4-2	TRBJ2-3	TGTGCCAGCAGCCCGGGACTAGTTTTTGATACGCAGTATTTT	CASSPGLVFDTQYF
-	few	TRBV4-1	TRBJ2-2	TGCGCCAGCAGCCAAGGGGTTCTAGAGACCGGGGAGCTGTTTTTT	CASSQGVLETGELFF
-	many	TRBV30	TRBJ2-3	TGTGCCTGGAGTGGGGTCCACACAGATACGCAGTATTTT	CAWSGVHTDTQYF
-	few	TRBV7-9	TRBJ1-1	TGTGCCAGCAGCTATCCGGGACCAAAGGAAAACACTGAAGCTTTCTTT	CASSYPGPKENTEAFF
-	many	TRBV6-2/TRBV6-3	TRBJ2-7	TGTGCCAGCAGTTACTCGGAGGGCTCCTACGAGCAGTACTTC	CASSYSEGSYEQYF
-	-	TRBV6-2/TRBV6-3	TRBJ2-3	TGTGCCAGCAGCCAGCGGGACGGGGGGCTTCATACGCAGTATTTT	CASSQRDGGLHTQYF
-	many	TRBV24-1	TRBJ1-1	TGTGCCACAAGGGACACTGAAGCTTTCTTT	CATRDTEAFF
TRBD1	-	TRBV9	TRBJ2-2	TGTGCCAGCAGCGTCGGGACAGGGTGGGACCTCGGGGAGCTGTTTTTT	CASSVGTGWDLGELFF
TRBD2	many	TRBV3-1	TRBJ2-3	TGTGCCAGCAGCCGAGGACTAGCGGGGTCGGTCGATACGCAGTATTTT	CASSRGLAGSVDTQYF
-	many	TRBV12-3/TRBV12-4	TRBJ1-6	TGTGCCAGCACCTTGGATCGCCTTGGGTCACCCCTCCACTTT	CASTLDRLGSPLHF
-	many	TRBV28	TRBJ1-5	TGTGCCAGCAGTCAACGGGCGCCCCAGCATTTT	CASSQRAPQHF
-	-	TRBV20-1	TRBJ2-3	TGCAGTGCTAGCGTGACAGGTCTTAGCACAGATACGCAGTATTTT	CSASVTGLSTDTQYF
-	few	TRBV6-2/TRBV6-3	TRBJ1-2	TGTGCCAGCAGTTCAGGGGCAAAAGGCTACACCTTC	CASSSGAKGYTF
-	-	TRBV2	TRBJ2-5	TGTGCCAGCAAAGTTGGTCAAGGGACTGGGGGAGAGACCCAGTACTTC	CASKVGQGTGGETQYF
-	-	TRBV28	TRBJ1-2	TGTGCCAGCACCTCTGGGGGCTATGGCTACACCTTC	CASTSGGYGYTF
TRBD1	few	TRBV28	TRBJ2-6	TGTGCCAGCAGTCTAACCGGGACAGGGGACGTCCTGACTTTC	CASSLTGTGDVLTF
TRBD1	-	TRBV28	TRBJ2-7	TGTGCCAGCAGTTATATCCCAGGGGGCGACTTCTACGAGCAGTACTTC	CASSYIPGGDFYEQYF
-	few	TRBV19	TRBJ1-3	TGTGCCAGTAGTATAATGTGGCAGGCTGGAAACACCATATATTTT	CASSIMWQAGNTIYF
-	-	TRBV19	TRBJ2-1	TGTGCCAGTAGTATAGGAGGTGGAGGACCCGTCGAGGGTGAGCAGTTCTTC	CASSIGGGGPVEGEQFF
-	many	TRBV28	TRBJ2-7	TGTGCCAGCAGTTTTACGACAGCAGGCGGGCGGGAGCAGTACTTC	CASSFTTAGGREQYF
TRBD2	many	TRBV10-3	TRBJ2-7	TGTGCCATCAGTGATGCGGGACTAGCGGGGGAAACTCCCTCCTACGAGCAGTACTTC	CAISDAGLAGETPSYEQYF
TRBD1	many	TRBV20-1	TRBJ1-6	TGCAGTGCTAGAGGCTCAGGGGGGAGCTCCTATAATTCACCCCTCCACTTT	CSARGSGGSSYNSPLHF
-	many	TRBV12-3/TRBV12-4	TRBJ1-1	TGTGCCAGCAGCGGTGGCAGAGCTTTCTTT	CASSGGRAFF
TRBD2	many	TRBV12-3/TRBV12-4	TRBJ2-1	TGTGCCAGCAGTCCTCTCATCGGGAGGCACAATGAGCAGTTCTTC	CASSPLIGRHNEQFF
TRBD2	few	TRBV18	TRBJ2-7	TGTGCCAGCTCACCATTCAGTCTAGCGGGTCACGAGCAGTACTTC	CASSPFSLAGHEQYF
-	many	TRBV9	TRBJ1-1	TGTGCCAGCAGCGTAGATGGACACCCGAACACTGAAGCTTTCTTT	CASSVDGHPNTEAFF